This is a list of T cell receptor beta chains from one sample in a study of blood T cell repertoires in COVID-19. Method: immunoSEQ multiplex PCR; TCRdb's copy keeps in-frame clones and lacks some. The sample contains 200,000 to 250,000 clones, around four fifths of which appear only once. Sequenced material: PBMCs or T cells enriched from blood (not recorded which). The source is a woman between 40 and 55 years old who had been exposed to COVID-19. The CDR3 runs from the conserved cysteine through the conserved F or W. A D gene is named only where the DNA matches it firmly. The size field is filled for only some rows; it gives once, few, many or a size class.

TRBV3-1/TRBV3-2	19	TRBD1	NA	TRBJ2-7	CASSQDRSHETGISYEQYF	TGTGCCAGCAGCCAAGATCGGTCCCACGAGACAGGGATCTCCTACGAGCAGTACTTC
TRBV30	12	NA	few	TRBJ2-7	CAWEPGSYEQYF	TGTGCCTGGGAACCGGGTTCCTACGAGCAGTACTTC
TRBV28	12	NA	NA	TRBJ2-3	CASRGALERQYF	TGTGCCAGCAGGGGGGCTCTTGAGAGGCAGTATTTT
TRBV27	13	NA	NA	TRBJ2-2	CASSHRATGELFF	TGTGCCAGCAGCCACAGGGCCACCGGGGAGCTGTTTTTT
TRBV7-2	16	NA	NA	TRBJ1-1	CASSLAWGPMNTEAFF	TGTGCCAGCAGCTTAGCATGGGGCCCCATGAACACTGAAGCTTTCTTT
TRBV9	15	TRBD1	NA	TRBJ1-2	CASSVTGGANYGYTF	TGTGCCAGCAGCGTAACAGGGGGCGCTAACTATGGCTACACCTTC
TRBV7-9	12	NA	few	TRBJ2-1	CASSHRVDEQFF	TGTGCCAGCAGCCACAGGGTAGATGAGCAGTTCTTC
TRBV5-6	16	NA	once	TRBJ2-3	CASSLLGALSTDTQYF	TGTGCCAGCAGCTTGCTAGGGGCACTTAGCACAGATACGCAGTATTTT
TRBV9	14	NA	NA	TRBJ1-1	CASSVEQGRAEAFF	TGTGCCAGCAGCGTAGAGCAAGGGAGGGCTGAAGCTTTCTTT
TRBV5-1	14	TRBD2	NA	TRBJ2-3	CASTAAGGSDTQYF	TGCGCCAGCACGGCGGCGGGGGGCTCGGATACGCAGTATTTT
TRBV30	11	NA	NA	TRBJ1-5	CAAGGDQPQHF	TGTGCCGCGGGGGGGGATCAGCCCCAGCATTTT
TRBV7-2	16	NA	NA	TRBJ2-5	CASSLAGGANQETQYF	TGTGCCAGCAGCTTAGCGGGGGGGGCTAACCAAGAGACCCAGTACTTC
TRBV7-6	15	NA	NA	TRBJ2-7	CASSPAGGRSYEQYF	TGTGCCAGCAGCCCCGCCGGGGGGCGTTCCTACGAGCAGTACTTC
TRBV7-6	15	NA	once	TRBJ1-4	CASSPPPWAGEKLFF	TGTGCCAGCAGCCCCCCCCCGTGGGCCGGTGAAAAACTGTTTTTT
TRBV28	12	TRBD1	once	TRBJ1-4	CAAAGGREKLFF	TGTGCCGCTGCAGGGGGTCGTGAAAAACTGTTTTTT
TRBV5-1	16	TRBD1	NA	TRBJ1-6	CASSSGQLSYNSPLHF	TGCGCCAGCAGCTCGGGACAGCTCTCCTATAATTCACCCCTCCACTTT
TRBV12-5	13	NA	NA	TRBJ1-1	CASGWTDGGGAFF	TGTGCTAGTGGATGGACGGACGGAGGAGGGGCTTTCTTT
TRBV20-1	11	NA	NA	TRBJ2-5	CSAEIQETQYF	TGCAGTGCTGAGATCCAAGAGACCCAGTACTTC
TRBV4-2	17	NA	NA	TRBJ1-3	CASSFRTAEISGNTIYF	TGTGCCAGCAGCTTCCGGACAGCGGAAATCTCTGGAAACACCATATATTTT
TRBV19	13	NA	NA	TRBJ1-1	CASSITGGTEAFF	TGTGCCAGTAGTATTACGGGGGGCACTGAAGCTTTCTTT
TRBV11-2	15	NA	NA	TRBJ1-3	CASSTWTIVGNTIYF	TGTGCCAGCAGCACCTGGACTATTGTTGGAAACACCATATATTTT
TRBV29-1	13	NA	NA	TRBJ1-1	CSVGQYGGGEAFF	TGCAGCGTTGGTCAATATGGAGGTGGTGAAGCTTTCTTT
TRBV24-1	14	TRBD2	once	TRBJ2-1	CATSDSSGGNEQFF	TGTGCCACCAGTGATTCTAGCGGGGGGAATGAGCAGTTCTTC
TRBV5-5	14	TRBD1	NA	TRBJ1-2	CASSLAQGAGGYTF	TGTGCCAGCAGCTTGGCACAGGGGGCGGGTGGCTACACCTTC
TRBV5-1	16	NA	NA	TRBJ1-5	CASSLLPGRLGQPQHF	TGCGCCAGCAGCTTGCTCCCAGGTCGATTGGGTCAGCCCCAGCATTTT
TRBV7-9	14	TRBD2	NA	TRBJ2-1	CASSLAGASNEQFF	TGTGCCAGCAGTCTAGCGGGGGCCTCCAATGAGCAGTTCTTC
TRBV23-1	17	TRBD1	once	TRBJ1-2	CASSHREGTGGNYGYTF	TGCGCCAGCAGTCATCGAGAAGGGACAGGGGGAAACTATGGCTACACCTTC
TRBV5-5	14	NA	once	TRBJ2-7	CASSSPARTYEQYF	TGTGCCAGCAGCTCCCCGGCGAGGACCTACGAGCAGTACTTC
TRBV2	12	NA	NA	TRBJ1-2	CASSEGGGGYTF	TGTGCCAGCAGTGAAGGGGGAGGGGGCTACACCTTC
TRBV6-5	16	NA	NA	TRBJ1-2	CASSYSGGLPRGGYTF	TGTGCCAGCAGTTACTCGGGGGGACTACCGCGCGGTGGCTACACCTTC
TRBV10-3	14	TRBD1	NA	TRBJ1-2	CAISEKGQGGGYTF	TGTGCCATCAGTGAGAAGGGACAGGGAGGGGGCTACACCTTC
TRBV7-9	14	NA	NA	TRBJ1-2	CASSPDGTSYGYTF	TGTGCCAGCAGCCCGGATGGGACAAGCTATGGCTACACCTTC
TRBV7-6	15	NA	NA	TRBJ2-1	CASSLMGGEEHEQFF	TGTGCCAGCAGCTTAATGGGGGGAGAAGAGCATGAGCAGTTCTTC
TRBV4-2	13	NA	NA	TRBJ1-1	CASRESVYTEAFF	TGTGCCAGCAGGGAGAGCGTATATACTGAAGCTTTCTTT
TRBV6-5	11	NA	NA	TRBJ2-7	CASSQKYEQYF	TGTGCCAGCAGCCAGAAATACGAGCAGTACTTC
TRBV5-1	14	NA	NA	TRBJ2-1	CASSTVPPDNEQFF	TGCGCCAGCAGCACCGTACCCCCGGACAATGAGCAGTTCTTC
TRBV5-1	14	NA	NA	TRBJ1-2	CASSLEGLNYGYTF	TGCGCCAGCAGCTTGGAGGGGCTTAACTATGGCTACACCTTC
TRBV5-4	15	NA	NA	TRBJ2-1	CASSLDQGGGNEQFF	TGTGCCAGCAGCCTAGATCAAGGGGGGGGTAATGAGCAGTTCTTC
TRBV28	15	TRBD1	NA	TRBJ1-6	CASRSPGTGNSPLHF	TGTGCCAGCAGGTCCCCCGGGACAGGTAATTCACCCCTCCACTTT
TRBV6-5	12	NA	NA	TRBJ1-1	CASSTRTEEAFF	TGTGCCAGCAGCACAAGGACAGAAGAAGCTTTCTTT
TRBV3-1/TRBV3-2	13	TRBD1	NA	TRBJ1-2	CASRSQGYGGYTF	TGTGCCAGCAGGTCACAGGGGTACGGTGGCTACACCTTC
TRBV7-2	16	NA	NA	TRBJ2-3	CASSFSRERRTDTQYF	TGTGCCAGCAGCTTTTCTAGAGAGCGCCGCACAGATACGCAGTATTTT
TRBV7-2	13	NA	NA	TRBJ1-2	CASSSIALTGYTF	TGTGCCAGCAGCTCGATAGCTTTGACTGGCTACACCTTC
TRBV2	15	NA	NA	TRBJ1-3	CASRGSDRSGNTIYF	TGTGCCAGCAGGGGTTCGGACAGATCTGGAAACACCATATATTTT
TRBV7-2	16	NA	NA	TRBJ2-1	CASSSLGGRGYNEQFF	TGTGCCAGCAGTTCCCTGGGCGGGCGTGGCTACAATGAGCAGTTCTTC
TRBV13	11	NA	NA	TRBJ2-7	CYPTGSYEQYF	TGTTACCCGACAGGCTCCTACGAGCAGTACTTC
TRBV4-3	15	NA	NA	TRBJ1-5	CASSQDSQGYQPQHF	TGCGCCAGCAGCCAAGATAGCCAGGGGTATCAGCCCCAGCATTTT
TRBV27	15	NA	NA	TRBJ2-1	CASSLLASSYNEQFF	TGTGCCAGCAGTTTACTGGCAAGCTCCTACAATGAGCAGTTCTTC
TRBV5-1	17	NA	once	TRBJ1-1	CASSPMDGGILNTEAFF	TGCGCCAGCAGCCCAATGGACGGAGGGATTCTGAACACTGAAGCTTTCTTT
TRBV29-1	11	NA	NA	TRBJ1-2	CSVDPDYGYTF	TGCAGCGTTGACCCAGACTATGGCTACACCTTC
TRBV5-5	14	TRBD1	NA	TRBJ1-5	CASSLSQGEQPQHF	TGTGCCAGCAGCTTGTCACAGGGGGAACAGCCCCAGCATTTT
TRBV29-1	13	TRBD1	NA	TRBJ2-1	CSALDRAVGEQFF	TGCAGCGCGCTCGACAGGGCGGTGGGGGAGCAGTTCTTC
TRBV20-1	17	TRBD2	NA	TRBJ2-4	CSASSPSGGGVENIQYF	TGCAGTGCTAGTTCCCCTAGCGGGGGGGGCGTCGAGAACATTCAGTACTTC
TRBV7-9	14	NA	NA	TRBJ1-1	CASIGGLVNTEAFF	TGTGCCAGCATTGGAGGGCTTGTGAACACTGAAGCTTTCTTT
TRBV7-3	14	NA	NA	TRBJ2-1	CASSLGGIYNEQFF	TGTGCCAGCAGCTTAGGGGGCATCTACAATGAGCAGTTCTTC
TRBV4-1	14	TRBD1	NA	TRBJ2-2	CASSLTGSDGELFF	TGCGCCAGCTCCCTGACAGGGAGCGACGGGGAGCTGTTTTTT
TRBV7-8	18	TRBD2	NA	TRBJ2-2	CASSLGSGGLGETGELFF	TGTGCCAGCAGCTTAGGAAGCGGGGGCCTGGGTGAGACCGGGGAGCTGTTTTTT
TRBV6-5	14	TRBD1	NA	TRBJ1-5	CASFGDSFNQPQHF	TGTGCCAGCTTTGGGGACAGCTTCAATCAGCCCCAGCATTTT